The text below deals with one T cell receptor (beta chain). The sample is drawn from a study of PD-L1 blockade in urothelial cancer. On the study more broadly: Analysis of blood occurred 3 weeks (second dose) and 6 weeks after treatment start.

Noted time point: peripheral blood 6 weeks after treatment start. Peripheral blood mononuclear cells were collected from every patient before and during treatment, yielding between 1 and 8 samples per patient. Synthetic TCR analog templates were spiked into each PCR. Using immunoSEQ multiplex PCR, the repertoire was profiled, and TCRdb retains in-frame clones only, with some absent. The sample shows under 85,000 clones, less than 95% of them seen only once. The input for sequencing was PBMCs, taken around atezolizumab (anti-PD-L1) treatment. The origin of this receptor is a woman aged 80 or over with urothelial cancer.

The CDR3 region has the DNA TGCGCCAGCAGCCAAGATGGAGGGGGTCCGGGACAGGGAGCGGATACGCAGTATTTT. This codes for CASSQDGGGPGQGADTQYF. The chain joins TRBV4-1 to TRBJ2-3; 9 bases agree with TRBD1. V gave up 0 bases and J gave up 6 bases; unmatched junction bases: 16. CDR3 length equals 19 residues. In germline, CDR1 is MGHRA, CDR2 YSYEKL.